The 21 T cell receptor beta chains given below trace back to one sample, sequenced in a study of T cell clonotyping in hematopoietic cell transplantation. TCRdb's copy holds only in-frame clones and misses some; the assay was immunoSEQ multiplex PCR. The sample has 9,500 to 15,000 clones, 89% seen once. Sample: peripheral blood mononuclear cells. These receptor sequences come from a human donor who either received an allogeneic hematopoietic cell transplant for a myeloid malignancy or was a related donor (not recorded which). Some clones in this sample may be carry-over from other donors' samples.

V and J are TRBV7-6 and TRBJ2-6; unclear D gene. Germline V CDR1 and CDR2: SGHVS, FNYEAQ. Trimming took off 5 bases at V and 0 bases at J, with 11 bases between the two ends. The CDR3 totals 16 residues. The CDR3 region is CASSLKILSGANVLTF. CDR3 sequence (DNA): TGTGCCAGCAGCCTTAAGATACTCTCTGGGGCCAACGTCCTGACTTTC.

The rearrangement links TRBV2 to TRBJ2-2; D gene unclear. The CDR3 extends over 14 amino acids. V shed 0 bases and J shed 5 bases, with 7 bases lying between them. CDR1 and CDR2 (germline): SNHLY, FYNNEI. CDR3 DNA sequence: TGTGCCAGCAGTGAAGCGCGGAAGACCGGGGAGCTGTTTTTT. Translating gives CASSEARKTGELFF. The variable domain in full, with the rest retrieved from reference TRBV2 and TRBJ2-2, is EPEVTQTPSHQVTQMGQEVILRCVPISNHLYFYWYRQILGQKVEFLVSFYNNEISEKSEIFDDQFSVERPDGSNFTLKIRSTKLEDSAMYFCASSEARKTGELFFGEGSRLTVL.

The chain is built from TRBV18 and TRBJ1-6; D call uncertain. Germline V CDR1 and CDR2: KGHSH, LQKENI. V lost 1 base and J 9 bases, leaving 10 bases between the germline ends. This CDR3 is built from 14 residues. This CDR3 reads CASSPRADGSPLHF. CDR3 bases: TGTGCCAGCTCACCACGAGCAGACGGTTCACCCCTCCACTTT.

The chain recombines TRBV30 with TRBJ1-2; no clear D. The germline V and J ends were trimmed by 0 bases and 8 bases, with 10 bases remaining between them. This CDR3 comprises 12 residues. Germline assignment: CDR1 GTSNPN and CDR2 SVGIG (reference sequence). For the CDR3, the DNA is TGTGCCTGGAGTGTCTTACTAGGGGGCTACACCTTC. Protein product: CAWSVLLGGYTF.

The DNA for the CDR3 is TGTGCCAGCAGCCCTATACTAGCGACAAAGTCTTTCTCCTACAATGAGCAGTTCTTC. Its protein product is CASSPILATKSFSYNEQFF. V usage is TRBV7-9 and J usage is TRBJ2-1, with TRBD2 identical over 7 bases. Germline V gene sequence: CDR1 SEHNR, CDR2 FQNEAQ (reference sequence). This CDR3 spans 19 amino acids. V lost 5 bases to trimming and J lost 0 bases; unmatched junction nucleotides: 16.

A single count supports this clone. CDR3 coding DNA: TGTGCCAGCAGCTCACTTGTGCGGGGGTCAAACACTGAAGCTTTCTTT. Translation gives CASSSLVRGSNTEAFF. The genes are TRBV7-3 and TRBJ1-1; D is perhaps TRBD1 (5 bases). The V gene lost 4 bases and the J gene lost 2 bases, with 17 bases spanning the gap. Germline V CDR1 and CDR2: SGHTA, FQGTGA. CDR3 length equals 16 residues.

This clone was detected a few times. V gene TRBV7-2 combines with J gene TRBJ1-6; no reliable D call. Trimming took off 2 bases at V and 5 bases at J, with 7 bases between the two ends. This CDR3 is built from 14 residues. The germline gives CDR1 SGHTA, CDR2 FQGNSA. The DNA of the CDR3 is TGTGCCAGCAGCTTAAGGCCGGATAATTCACCCCTCCACTTT. As protein: CASSLRPDNSPLHF.

The chain recombines TRBV2 with TRBJ2-5; D is unresolved. Per germline, CDR1 SNHLY and CDR2 FYNNEI. V dropped 7 bases and J dropped 3 bases, with 9 bases sitting between them. This CDR3 contains 12 residues. CDR3 coding DNA: TGTGCCAGCATGACGGGCGAAGAGACCCAGTACTTC. It encodes CASMTGEETQYF.

The chain employs TRBV27 and TRBJ1-5; no clear D gene. This CDR3 is 14 amino acids long. The V end was cut by 3 bases, the J end by 2 bases, with 8 bases between. Per germline, CDR1 MNHEY and CDR2 SMNVEV (reference sequence). DNA for the CDR3: TGTGCCAGCAGTTTTCGGGAGGGCAATCAGCCCCAGCATTTT. Its protein product is CASSFREGNQPQHF.

This chain uses TRBV2 with TRBJ1-4; D gene uncertain. CDR1 is SNHLY and CDR2 is FYNNEI in the germline V gene. This CDR3 comprises 12 residues. Between the trimmed V and J ends, which lost 4 bases and 8 bases, there was a span of 8 bases. CDR3 amino acids: CASSVVREKLFF. The CDR3 nucleotides are TGTGCCAGCAGTGTGGTGAGGGAAAAACTGTTTTTT.

The chain employs TRBV5-6 and TRBJ2-7; TRBD1 matches 7 bases. The CDR3 contains 13 residues. J was trimmed by 0 bases and V by 7 bases; bases with no gene match: 4. Germline lookup yields CDR1 SGHDT and CDR2 YYEEEE. CDR3 protein: CASSGGSSYEQYF. The DNA for the CDR3 is TGTGCCAGCTCAGGGGGTAGCTCCTACGAGCAGTACTTC.

The chain carries TRBV10-3 and TRBJ2-7; D gene ambiguous. The CDR3 loop spans 15 amino acids. From germline, CDR1 is ENHRY and CDR2 SYGVKD. With 3 bases removed from V and 2 bases from J, the gap between germline ends came to 14 bases. The DNA of the CDR3 is TGTGCCATCAGTGATACGACGGGTTATCCCTACGAGCAGTACTTC. Protein sequence: CAISDTTGYPYEQYF.

V and J are TRBV7-8 and TRBJ2-7; D may match TRBD1 or TRBD2 (6 bases each). The CDR3 has 14 amino acids. Germline assignment: CDR1 SGHVS and CDR2 FQNEAQ. V was cut by 5 bases and J by 0 bases, with 11 bases left in between. The CDR3 region has the DNA TGTGCCAGCAGCACCACGGGGGCCTCCTACGAGCAGTACTTC. This gives the protein CASSTTGASYEQYF.

The J gene is TRBJ2-7, the V gene TRBV12-5; D gene unclear. The germline gives CDR1 LGHNT, CDR2 FRNRAP. The CDR3 runs to 12 residues. V dropped 2 bases and J dropped 7 bases, with 9 bases sitting between them. CDR3 loop: CASGLLDGEQYF. Written as DNA, the CDR3 is TGTGCTAGTGGTTTGCTGGACGGGGAGCAGTACTTC.

This rearrangement joins TRBV5-1 to TRBJ1-1, with a tentative D call TRBD1 (6 bases). The CDR3 loop spans 13 amino acids. Per germline, CDR1 SGHRS and CDR2 YFSETQ. Between the trimmed V and J ends, which lost 2 bases and 4 bases, there was a span of 9 bases. CDR3 loop: CASSFQGGTEAFF. CDR3 bases: TGCGCCAGCAGCTTTCAAGGGGGCACTGAAGCTTTCTTT.

The chain recombines TRBV5-4 with TRBJ1-2, with TRBD1 matching over 7 bases. This CDR3 contains 14 residues. In germline, CDR1 is SGHNT, CDR2 YYREEE (reference sequence). Unmatched junction bases numbered 7, after V lost 4 bases and J lost 4 bases. The CDR3 reads CASSPGTAGYGYTF. CDR3 nucleotide sequence: TGTGCCAGCAGCCCGGGGACAGCGGGCTATGGCTACACCTTC.

This chain joins TRBV5-4 and TRBJ2-4, with 9 positions matching TRBD1. V lost 4 bases, J lost 1 base, and 6 bases stayed unmatched. The CDR3 sequence is 16 residues long. Germline V lookup: CDR1 SGHNT, CDR2 YYREEE (reference sequence). The CDR3: CASSTGQGAAKNIQYF. DNA of the CDR3: TGTGCCAGCAGCACGGGACAGGGTGCGGCCAAAAACATTCAGTACTTC. The complete variable domain, with remaining parts taken from reference TRBV5-4 and TRBJ2-4, reads ETGVTQSPTHLIKTRGQQVTLRCSSQSGHNTVSWYQQALGQGPQFIFQYYREEENGRGNFPPRFSGLQFPNYSSELNVNALELDDSALYLCASSTGQGAAKNIQYFGAGTRLSVL.

V is TRBV7-2 and J is TRBJ2-2; D may be TRBD2 (6 bases). The V end was cut by 6 bases, the J end by 4 bases, with 18 bases between. The CDR3 totals 16 residues. Per germline, CDR1 SGHTA and CDR2 FQGNSA. In DNA form, the CDR3 reads TGTGCCAGCAGACCTCCGGGACTGAGTGGCACCGGGGAGCTGTTTTTT. Its translation: CASRPPGLSGTGELFF.

The chain employs TRBV5-1 and TRBJ2-7; D is undetermined. This CDR3 has 12 residues. V was shortened by 4 bases and J by 6 bases, with 11 bases between the two germline ends. Germline lookup yields CDR1 SGHRS and CDR2 YFSETQ. CDR3 in amino acids: CASSPGSREQYF. The CDR3 nucleotides are TGCGCCAGCAGCCCCGGATCGCGCGAGCAGTACTTC.

This clone has just one count. The chain employs TRBV5-4 and TRBJ2-7; TRBD2 matches at 7 bases. Trimming at V came to 3 bases and at J to 0 bases, leaving 3 bases not matched to a gene. This CDR3 spans 14 amino acids. Germline V gene sequence: CDR1 SGHNT, CDR2 YYREEE (reference sequence). The CDR3 loop reads CASSWGGSSYEQYF. CDR3 DNA: TGTGCCAGCAGCTGGGGGGGGAGCTCCTACGAGCAGTACTTC.

The rearrangement joins TRBV11-1 to TRBJ2-5, with TRBD2 matching over 12 bases. The CDR3 covers 15 residues. V gave up 3 bases and J gave up 3 bases; unmatched junction bases: 2. Germline values: CDR1 SGHAT, CDR2 FQDESV (reference sequence). DNA of the CDR3: TGTGCCAGCAGCTTTTGGACTAGCGGGGAAGAGACCCAGTACTTC. Translated, it gives CASSFWTSGEETQYF.